This T cell receptor beta chain derives from a study of response to subunit inactivated influenza vaccine. The ends were cut back, 0 bases at V and 5 bases at J, with 13 bases in the middle. Germline values: CDR1 MNHEY, CDR2 SVGAGI. The CDR3 has 16 amino acids. One entry per CDR3 protein, called by TCRdb with MiXCR from the RT-PCR reads. The sample contains about 620,000 distinct CDR3 sequences, around 11% of which appear only once. This clonotype was observed once. This sample was also put to use in a study of T cells expressing NK-cell markers. In that study: TCR beta cDNA was generated via 5'RACE template switching incorporating UMIs.

The chain has TRBV6-5 and TRBJ2-2; D is undetermined. The sequencing used PBMCs from blood, collected on the day of vaccination. This receptor was obtained from a man in his forties or fifties who received an inactivated influenza vaccine. CDR3 sequence (DNA): TGTGCCAGCAGTTACTCAAGCCCACTGGTAACCGGGGAGCTGTTTTTT. It yields the protein CASSYSSPLVTGELFF.